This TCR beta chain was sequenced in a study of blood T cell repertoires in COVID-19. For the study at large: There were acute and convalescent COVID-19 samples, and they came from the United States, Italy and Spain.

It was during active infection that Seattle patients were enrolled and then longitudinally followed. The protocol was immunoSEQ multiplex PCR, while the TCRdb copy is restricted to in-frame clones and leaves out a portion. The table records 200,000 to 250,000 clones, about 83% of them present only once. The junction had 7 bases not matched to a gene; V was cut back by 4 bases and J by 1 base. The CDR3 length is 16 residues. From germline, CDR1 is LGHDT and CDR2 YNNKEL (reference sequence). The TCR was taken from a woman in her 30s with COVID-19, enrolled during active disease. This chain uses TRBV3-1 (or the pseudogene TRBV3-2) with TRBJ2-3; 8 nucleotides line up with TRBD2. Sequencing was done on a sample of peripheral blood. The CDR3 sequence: CASSRRGSGGTDTQYF. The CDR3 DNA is TGTGCCAGCAGCCGGCGCGGTAGCGGGGGCACAGATACGCAGTATTTT.